The rows below give T cell receptor beta chains drawn from one sample of a study of CD8 T cells in Susac syndrome. TCRdb used MiXCR to reprocess the immunoSEQ multiplex PCR reads, holding one entry per CDR3 protein. The data hold under 200,000 distinct CDR3 sequences, with roughly nine tenths observed a single time. Sequenced: CD4+ T cells from PBMCs. These receptors were collected from a human donor with Susac syndrome. The CDR3 runs from the conserved cysteine through the conserved F or W. D genes are given only for firm matches. Size is omitted from some rows. Given values are once, few, many or a class for expanded clones.

V,size,D,J,DNA,CDR3
TRBV28,-,-,TRBJ2-2,TGTGCCGCCCTGGGCCGGAGGGACACCGGGGAGCTGTTTTTT,CAALGRRDTGELFF
TRBV3-1,-,-,TRBJ1-4,TGTGCCAGCAACGGTGTGGGGGGCGGGAGTGAAAAACTGTTTTTT,CASNGVGGGSEKLFF
TRBV7-7,once,-,TRBJ2-2,TGTGCTAGCAGCGCAGACTTGAACACCGGGGAGCTGTTTTTT,CASSADLNTGELFF
TRBV20-1,-,-,TRBJ2-3,TGCAGTGCCCTAGACCAGCCCAGCACAGATACGCAGTATTTT,CSALDQPSTDTQYF
TRBV29-1,-,TRBD1,TRBJ1-1,TGCAGCGTGGGGGACAGGGCGAACACTGAAGCTTTCTTT,CSVGDRANTEAFF
TRBV19,-,TRBD1,TRBJ2-7,TGTGCCAGTAGCAGGGACAGAAGATCCTACGAGCAGTACTTC,CASSRDRRSYEQYF
TRBV5-6,-,-,TRBJ1-2,TGTGCCAGCAGCTTGGGGACGGGGGGGTTTCATGGCTACACCTTC,CASSLGTGGFHGYTF
TRBV12-3/TRBV12-4,-,-,TRBJ2-7,TGTGCCAGCAGTGACGCCACTGGCGGCGGGCGGAGCTCCTACGAGCAGTACTTC,CASSDATGGGRSSYEQYF
TRBV4-2,-,TRBD2,TRBJ2-3,TGTGCCAGCAGCCGACTAGCGGGGGGATACACAGATACGCAGTATTTT,CASSRLAGGYTDTQYF
TRBV29-1,-,-,TRBJ2-7,TGCAGCGTTGTAGGATCCTACGAGCAGTACTTC,CSVVGSYEQYF
TRBV20-1,-,-,TRBJ1-1,TGCAGTGCGACGGAGCCGGGACATGGTGATCTCACTGAAGCTTTCTTT,CSATEPGHGDLTEAFF
TRBV12-3/TRBV12-4,-,TRBD2,TRBJ2-3,TGTGCCAGCAGTTTGGGACTACGCACAGATACGCAGTATTTT,CASSLGLRTDTQYF
TRBV4-2,-,TRBD1,TRBJ2-2,TGTGCCAGCAGCCTCTTAAGACAGGGGGCGCTGGCCGGGGAGCTGTTTTTT,CASSLLRQGALAGELFF
TRBV5-4,few,-,TRBJ2-7,TGTGCCAGCAGCTTATACTCCTACGAGCAGTACTTC,CASSLYSYEQYF
TRBV5-6,-,-,TRBJ1-2,TGTGCCAGCAGCTTGGGACAGAAAGATGGCTACACCTTC,CASSLGQKDGYTF
TRBV19,-,TRBD2,TRBJ2-5,TGTGCCAGTAGTGCCATTCGTCTAGCGGGAGAAGAGACCCAGTACTTC,CASSAIRLAGEETQYF
TRBV30,-,TRBD1,TRBJ2-5,TGTGCCGGATGGTCAGGGGGCGGAGAGACCCAGTACTTC,CAGWSGGGETQYF
TRBV29-1,once,-,TRBJ2-2,TGCAGCGTCAAGGGACAGAACACCGGGGAGCTGTTTTTT,CSVKGQNTGELFF
TRBV28,-,-,TRBJ1-1,TGTGCCAGCAGAGGTACGGGGCCGTGGACTGAAGCTTTCTTT,CASRGTGPWTEAFF
TRBV28,-,-,TRBJ1-1,TGTGCCAGCAGTTTGCCCGTCTGGGGGATGAACACTGAAGCTTTCTTT,CASSLPVWGMNTEAFF
TRBV20-1,-,-,TRBJ1-2,TGCAGTGCTAGTAACAGGGACAACTATGGCTACACCTTC,CSASNRDNYGYTF
TRBV30,-,-,TRBJ1-2,TGTGCCTGGCTTTCGGGGGAGAGGGGCTATGGCTACACCTTC,CAWLSGERGYGYTF
TRBV25-1,-,TRBD1,TRBJ2-1,TGTGCCAGCAGTCCGACCCCCGGGACAGGGGCATCCAAGGGGAACAATGAGCAGTTCTTC,CASSPTPGTGASKGNNEQFF
TRBV3-1,-,TRBD2,TRBJ2-4,TGTGCCAGCAGCCAAATTTCTAGCGGAGGACTAGCCAAAAACATTCAGTACTTC,CASSQISSGGLAKNIQYF
TRBV2,-,-,TRBJ2-5,TGTGCCAGCAGTGCTCGTTTGGGGTATCAAGAGACCCAGTACTTC,CASSARLGYQETQYF
TRBV7-2,-,TRBD1,TRBJ2-5,TGTGCCACCCAGCTATGGTATTCGGGACAGGGTGGGGAGACCCAGTACTTC,CATQLWYSGQGGETQYF
TRBV21-1,-,-,TRBJ2-5,TGTGCCAGCAGCAATGGTCGGCGGTCCGGGGGGGGGACCCAGTACTTC,CASSNGRRSGGGTQYF
TRBV28,once,-,TRBJ2-3,TGTGCCAGCAAGGGGGTTAGTAGGGTGGGACAAGCAGATACGCAGTATTTT,CASKGVSRVGQADTQYF
TRBV12-3/TRBV12-4,-,-,TRBJ2-1,TGTGCCAGCAGTCACCGCTACGATGAGCAGTTCTTC,CASSHRYDEQFF
TRBV5-1,-,TRBD1,TRBJ2-1,TGCGCCAGCAGCCGCGGACAGGGGGTGTCACATGAGCAGTTCTTC,CASSRGQGVSHEQFF
TRBV24-1,-,-,TRBJ1-3,TGTGCCACCAGTGTCGGAAACACCATATATTTT,CATSVGNTIYF
TRBV5-1,-,-,TRBJ2-1,TGCGCCAGCAGCTTGGTCAGGGGGGTGTTAGACAATGAGCAGTTCTTC,CASSLVRGVLDNEQFF
TRBV29-1,-,-,TRBJ2-5,TGCAGCGTTGACAGCCAGAGCCAAGAGACCCAGTACTTC,CSVDSQSQETQYF
TRBV30,once,TRBD1,TRBJ1-5,TGTGCCTGGAGTGTAGGCAGGGGGCCGGGGATTCGCAATCAGCCCCAGCATTTT,CAWSVGRGPGIRNQPQHF
TRBV14,-,TRBD1,TRBJ1-3,TGTGCCAGCAGCCAAGAACAGGGGGTCGCCATATATTTT,CASSQEQGVAIYF
TRBV29-1,-,TRBD1,TRBJ1-2,TGCAGCGTTCAAGACAGGGGGTTCTATGGCTACACCTTC,CSVQDRGFYGYTF
TRBV20-1,-,-,TRBJ2-1,TGCAGTGCCCCCGATAGAAGTTCTAGCTCCTACAATGAGCAGTTCTTC,CSAPDRSSSSYNEQFF
TRBV9,few,TRBD1,TRBJ1-5,TGTGCCAGCAGCGTCGGGACAGTTAATCAGCCCCAGCATTTT,CASSVGTVNQPQHF
TRBV2,-,-,TRBJ2-1,TGTGCCAGCAGTGAAGTCGATGAGCAGTTCTTC,CASSEVDEQFF
TRBV3-1,-,-,TRBJ1-1,TGTGCCAGCAGCCAAGAAGGGGTCGGGTTGGCTTTCTTT,CASSQEGVGLAFF
TRBV2,-,-,TRBJ2-7,TGTGCCAGCTCCATTGGGTACGAGCAGTACTTC,CASSIGYEQYF
TRBV7-2,-,-,TRBJ2-1,TGTGCCAGCAGCAGGTACAATTACAATGAGCAGTTCTTC,CASSRYNYNEQFF
TRBV20-1,-,-,TRBJ1-5,TGCAGTGCTAGAAAGAGGCGGGCAGGGGTCGTAAAAGATAGCAATCAGCCCCAGCATTTT,CSARKRRAGVVKDSNQPQHF
TRBV7-2,-,TRBD1,TRBJ2-7,TGTGCCAGCAGCTTAGGGGCCGGGACAGCAACCTACGAGCAGTACTTC,CASSLGAGTATYEQYF
TRBV11-2,few,-,TRBJ2-4,TGTGCCAGCAGCTTAGACCCTAGTTTGAACATTCAGTACTTC,CASSLDPSLNIQYF
TRBV9,-,TRBD2,TRBJ2-7,TGTGCCAGCAGCGTAGTAGGGACTAGCAGCACCTACGAGCAGTACTTC,CASSVVGTSSTYEQYF
TRBV20-1,-,-,TRBJ2-7,TGCAGTGCGGGCCTTGCCGGGCCCCTCTACGAGCAGTACTTC,CSAGLAGPLYEQYF
TRBV10-3,-,TRBD1,TRBJ2-1,TGTGCCATCAGTGGGACAGGGGGGACTGAGCAGTTCTTC,CAISGTGGTEQFF
TRBV5-4,-,-,TRBJ1-1,TGTGCCAGCAGCTACCGTGGACAGCTGAACACTGAAGCTTTCTTT,CASSYRGQLNTEAFF
TRBV5-1,-,-,TRBJ2-6,TGCGCCAGCAGCTATATGGGAACTATCTCTGGGGCCAACGTCCTGACTTTC,CASSYMGTISGANVLTF